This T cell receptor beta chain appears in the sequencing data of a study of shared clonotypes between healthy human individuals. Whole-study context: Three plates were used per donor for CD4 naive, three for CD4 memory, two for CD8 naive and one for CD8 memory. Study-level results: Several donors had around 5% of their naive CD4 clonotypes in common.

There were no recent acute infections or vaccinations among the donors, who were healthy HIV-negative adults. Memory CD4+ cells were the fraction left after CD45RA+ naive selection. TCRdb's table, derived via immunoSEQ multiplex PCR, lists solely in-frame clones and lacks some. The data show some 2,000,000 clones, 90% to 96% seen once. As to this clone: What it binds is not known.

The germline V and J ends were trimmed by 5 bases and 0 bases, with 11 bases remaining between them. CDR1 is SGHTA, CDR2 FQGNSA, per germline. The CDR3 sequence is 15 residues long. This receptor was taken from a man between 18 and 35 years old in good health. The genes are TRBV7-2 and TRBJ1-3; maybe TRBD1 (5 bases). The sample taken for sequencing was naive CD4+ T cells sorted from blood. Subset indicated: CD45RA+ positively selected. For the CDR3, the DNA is TGTGCCAGCAGCAAGGCGGGGGGCTCTGGAAACACCATATATTTT. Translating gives CASSKAGGSGNTIYF.